This TCR beta chain was retrieved from a study of T cells in Graves' hyperthyroidism and ophthalmopathy. Exclusion criteria comprised uncontrolled infection, other autoimmune disease, pregnancy or lactation. Clinical symptoms, serum thyroxine and TRAb, thyroid ultrasound and orbital computed tomography were used for the diagnoses. This sample holds PBMCs from 8.5 to 10 ml fresh peripheral blood. Amplification yielded TCR beta CDR3 regions, with RNA transcripts as the source. TCR CDR3 regions were first amplified by RT-PCR with HTBI primers. From the multiplex PCR reads, TCRdb called clonotypes with MiXCR, one entry per CDR3 protein. Among fewer than 450,000 distinct CDR3 sequences listed, 17% were seen once. Germline V lookup: CDR1 SNHLY, CDR2 FYNNEI. The CDR3 covers 17 residues. V shed 3 bases and J 4 bases; nucleotides not matched to a gene: 6. This clonotype was observed at least ten times.

V gene TRBV2 combines with J gene TRBJ2-2, with 12 bases matching TRBD1. Sequencing was done on a sample of blood. The clonotype comes from a woman between 25 and 40 years old with Graves' hyperthyroidism that later progressed to Graves' ophthalmopathy. CDR3 nucleotides: TGTGCCAGCAGTGACGGGACAGGGGGCCGTGTCACCGGGGAGCTGTTTTTT. Its translation is CASSDGTGGRVTGELFF.